The 5 T cell receptor beta chains reported below all come from one sample, sequenced in a study of blood T cell repertoires in COVID-19. This table comes from immunoSEQ multiplex PCR, and its TCRdb copy is limited to in-frame clones, with some not included. The top ten hold 3.5% to 4.5% of the sample, which has 250,000 to 350,000 clones, roughly 89% seen once. Material for sequencing was PBMCs or T cells enriched from blood (not recorded which). These receptors came from a woman under 30 with acute COVID-19.

J is TRBJ2-2 and V is TRBV27; D may be TRBD1 (6 bases). V lost 2 bases and J lost 2, with 9 bases in between. CDR3 length: 15 amino acids. CDR1 MNHEY and CDR2 SMNVEV come from the germline V gene (reference sequence). CDR3 DNA: TGTGCCAGCAGTTTAGGCAGGGGCAACACCGGGGAGCTGTTTTTT. Amino acid sequence: CASSLGRGNTGELFF.

CDR3 sequence: CSVEVAGRETGELFF. In DNA form, the CDR3 reads TGCAGCGTTGAAGTAGCGGGACGAGAAACCGGGGAGCTGTTTTTT. This chain joins TRBV29-1 and TRBJ2-2, with 8 bases identical to TRBD2. CDR1 and CDR2 from the germline V gene are SQVTM and ANQGSEA. This CDR3 spans 15 amino acids. V lost 1 base, J lost 5 bases, and 6 bases stayed unmatched.

The chain uses TRBV3-1 (or the pseudogene TRBV3-2) and TRBJ1-1, with D perhaps TRBD1 (6 bases). CDR1 is LGHDT and CDR2 is YNNKEL in the germline V gene (reference sequence). The CDR3 is 14 amino acids. Trimming removed 1 base at V and 10 bases at J, with 16 bases between. The CDR3 nucleotides read TGTGCCAGCAGCCAAGCCGTACAGGGAGTACGAGCTTTCTTT. Translated: CASSQAVQGVRAFF.

The CDR3 here is CASTWTGENRAYTF. Here the CDR3 DNA reads TGTGCCAGTACTTGGACAGGGGAAAATAGGGCCTACACCTTC. The genes are TRBV19 and TRBJ1-2, with 9 bases fitting TRBD1. V lost 7 bases, J lost 10 bases, and 13 bases stayed unmatched. The CDR3 runs 14 residues. CDR1 and CDR2 from the germline V gene are LNHDA and SQIVND (reference sequence).

This rearrangement joins TRBV11-2 to TRBJ1-1; 8 positions agree with TRBD1. Germline lookup yields CDR1 SGHAT and CDR2 FQNNGV. The V and J ends lost 3 bases and 4 bases, in that order; junction bases with no gene match: 1. The CDR3 spans 13 residues. DNA of the CDR3: TGTGCCAGCAGCTTCGGACAGGGCACTGAAGCTTTCTTT. Protein sequence: CASSFGQGTEAFF.